This T cell receptor (beta chain) was documented in a study of Ad26.COV2.S vaccination and SARS-CoV-2 variants. Stated treatment: around 19 received Ad26.COV2.S at low or high dose, single or two shots; roughly five received placebo; per-sample allocation not given. Day 63 after the first injection of vaccine or placebo was the sampling time. Generated by immunoSEQ multiplex PCR, the TCRdb table keeps only in-frame clones and is missing some. There are 250,000 or so clones in the sample; approximately 88% occur only once, and 2.5% to 3.5% lies in the top ten. Sequenced material: peripheral blood, taken in a trial of Ad26.COV2.S vaccine versus placebo. The TCR was taken from a person between 18 and 59 years old who received the Ad26.COV2.S COVID-19 vaccine or a placebo.

The CDR3 spells CSVFGRTNTGELFF. The CDR3 DNA reads as TGCAGCGTTTTCGGGAGAACAAACACCGGGGAGCTGTTTTTT. The chain links TRBV29-1 to TRBJ2-2, with D possibly matching TRBD2 (6 bases). This CDR3 spans 14 amino acids. Trimming shortened V by 5 bases and J by 2 bases, and 12 bases separated the two germline ends. Germline V CDR1 and CDR2: SQVTM, ANQGSEA.